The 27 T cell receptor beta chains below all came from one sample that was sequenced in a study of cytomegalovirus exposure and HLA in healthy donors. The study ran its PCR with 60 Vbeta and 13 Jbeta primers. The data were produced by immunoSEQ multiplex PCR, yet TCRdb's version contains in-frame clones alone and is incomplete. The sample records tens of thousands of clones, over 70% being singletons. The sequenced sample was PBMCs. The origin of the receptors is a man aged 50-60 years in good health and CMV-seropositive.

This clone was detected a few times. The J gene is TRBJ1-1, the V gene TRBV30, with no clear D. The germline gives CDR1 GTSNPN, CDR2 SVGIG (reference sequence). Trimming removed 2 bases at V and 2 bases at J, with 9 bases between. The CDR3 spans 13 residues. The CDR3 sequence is CAWSFGPNTEAFF. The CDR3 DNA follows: TGTGCCTGGAGTTTTGGCCCCAACACTGAAGCTTTCTTT. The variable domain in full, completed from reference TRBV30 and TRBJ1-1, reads SQTIHQWPATLVQPVGSPLSLECTVEGTSNPNLYWYRQAAGRGLQLLFYSVGIGQISSEVPQNLSASRPQDRQFILSSKKLLLSDSGFYLCAWSFGPNTEAFFGQGTRLTVV.

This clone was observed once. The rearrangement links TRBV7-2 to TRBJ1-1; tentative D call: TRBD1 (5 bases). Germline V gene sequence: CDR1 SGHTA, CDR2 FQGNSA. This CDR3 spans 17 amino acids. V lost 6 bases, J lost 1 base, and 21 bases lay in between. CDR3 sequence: CASRQMGLNGQNTEAFF. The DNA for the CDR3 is TGTGCCAGCAGGCAGATGGGCCTTAACGGACAGAACACTGAAGCTTTCTTT.

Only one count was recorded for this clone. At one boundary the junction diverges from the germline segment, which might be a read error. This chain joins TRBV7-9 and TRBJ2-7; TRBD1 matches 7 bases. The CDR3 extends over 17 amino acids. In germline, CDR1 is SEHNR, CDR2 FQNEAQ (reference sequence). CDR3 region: CSSSIPFTGARAYEQYF. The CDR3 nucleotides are TGTTCCAGCAGCATACCATTTACAGGGGCCCGGGCCTACGAGCAGTACTTC.

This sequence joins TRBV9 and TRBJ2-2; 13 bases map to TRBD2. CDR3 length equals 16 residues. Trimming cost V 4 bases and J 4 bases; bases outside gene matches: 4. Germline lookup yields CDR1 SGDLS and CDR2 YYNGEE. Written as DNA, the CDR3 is TGTGCCAGCAGCCCCAGGACTAGCGGGGGCACCGGGGAGCTGTTTTTT. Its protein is CASSPRTSGGTGELFF.

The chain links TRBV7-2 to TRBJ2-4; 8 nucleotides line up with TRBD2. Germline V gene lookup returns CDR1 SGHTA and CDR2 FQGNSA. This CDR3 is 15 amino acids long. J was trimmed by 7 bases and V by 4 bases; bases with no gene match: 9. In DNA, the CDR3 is TGTGCCAGCAGCTCCCAGACGGGAGGGGACAACATTCAGTACTTC. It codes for CASSSQTGGDNIQYF.

The CDR3 region has the DNA TGTGCTAGTGGTAGCGGGACCTACAATGAGCAGTTCTTC. This sequence encodes CASGSGTYNEQFF. The chain is built from TRBV12-5 and TRBJ2-1; 7 bases are a match to TRBD2. The V gene end was trimmed by 5 bases and the J gene end by 2 bases; junction bases not matched to a gene: 0. Germline V lookup: CDR1 LGHNT, CDR2 FRNRAP. This CDR3 has 13 amino acids.

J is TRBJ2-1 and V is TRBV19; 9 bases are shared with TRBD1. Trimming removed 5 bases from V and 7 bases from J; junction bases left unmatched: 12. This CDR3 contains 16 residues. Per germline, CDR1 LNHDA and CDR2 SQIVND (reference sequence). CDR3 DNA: TGTGCCAGTAGTCTCCCTCCGGGACAGGGATGGAATGAGCAGTTCTTC. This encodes CASSLPPGQGWNEQFF.

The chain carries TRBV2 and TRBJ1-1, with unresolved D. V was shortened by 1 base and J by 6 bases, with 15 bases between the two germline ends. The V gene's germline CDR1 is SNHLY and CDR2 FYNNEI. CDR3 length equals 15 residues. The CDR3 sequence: CASSEGPGMVAEAFF. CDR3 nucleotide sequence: TGTGCCAGCAGTGAAGGCCCGGGAATGGTGGCTGAAGCTTTCTTT.

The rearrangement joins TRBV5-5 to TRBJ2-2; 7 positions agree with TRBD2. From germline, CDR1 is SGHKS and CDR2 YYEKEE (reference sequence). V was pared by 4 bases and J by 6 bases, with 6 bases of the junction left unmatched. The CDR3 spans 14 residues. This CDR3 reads CASSPGLSAGELFF. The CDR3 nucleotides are TGTGCCAGCAGCCCGGGACTAAGCGCCGGGGAGCTGTTTTTT.

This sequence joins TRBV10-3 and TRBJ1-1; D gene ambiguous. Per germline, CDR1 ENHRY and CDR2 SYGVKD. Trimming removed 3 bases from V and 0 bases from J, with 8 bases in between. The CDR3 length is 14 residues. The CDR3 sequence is CAISDVTMNTEAFF. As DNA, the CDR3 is TGTGCCATCAGTGATGTTACTATGAACACTGAAGCTTTCTTT.

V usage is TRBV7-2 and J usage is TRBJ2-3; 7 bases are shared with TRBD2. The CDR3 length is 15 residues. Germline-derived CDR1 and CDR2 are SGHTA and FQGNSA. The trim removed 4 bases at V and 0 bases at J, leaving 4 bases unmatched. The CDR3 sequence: CASSSGDYSTDTQYF. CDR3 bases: TGTGCCAGCAGCTCGGGGGACTACAGCACAGATACGCAGTATTTT.

In nucleotides, the CDR3 is TGTGCCAGCAGCTATGCCGCTGTTGGCTACACCTTC. This codes for CASSYAAVGYTF. The chain has TRBV2 and TRBJ1-2; no firm D call. Trimming left V 6 bases short and J 7 bases short, with 12 bases between. The CDR3 length is 12 residues. Germline V gives CDR1 SNHLY, CDR2 FYNNEI.

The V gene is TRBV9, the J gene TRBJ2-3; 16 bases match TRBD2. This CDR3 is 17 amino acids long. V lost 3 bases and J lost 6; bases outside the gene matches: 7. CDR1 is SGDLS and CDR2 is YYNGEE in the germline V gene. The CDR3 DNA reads TGTGCCAGCAGCGCGGGACTAGCGGGAGGGTTTCGGGATACGCAGTATTTT. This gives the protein CASSAGLAGGFRDTQYF.

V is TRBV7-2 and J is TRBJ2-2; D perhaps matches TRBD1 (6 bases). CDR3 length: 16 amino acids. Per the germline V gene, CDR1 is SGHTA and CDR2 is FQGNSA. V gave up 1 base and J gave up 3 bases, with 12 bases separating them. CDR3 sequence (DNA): TGTGCCAGCAGCTTAGTCCCAGGACAGTACACCGGGGAGCTGTTTTTT. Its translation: CASSLVPGQYTGELFF.

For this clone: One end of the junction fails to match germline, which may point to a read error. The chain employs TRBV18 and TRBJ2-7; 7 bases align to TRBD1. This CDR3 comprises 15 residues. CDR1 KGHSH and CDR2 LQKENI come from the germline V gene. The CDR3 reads CASSPPAGGPYEQYF. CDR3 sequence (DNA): TGTGCCAGCTCCCCACCGGCAGGGGGACCCTACGAGCAGTACTTC.

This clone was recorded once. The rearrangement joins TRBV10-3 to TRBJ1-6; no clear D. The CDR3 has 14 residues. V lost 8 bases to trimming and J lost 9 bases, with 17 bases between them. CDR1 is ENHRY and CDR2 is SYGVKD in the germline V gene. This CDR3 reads CAIRSPRNGSPLHF. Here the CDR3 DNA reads TGTGCCATCCGGTCCCCGCGAAACGGTTCACCCCTCCACTTT.

The CDR3 region has the DNA TGTGCCAGCAGCCCTAGCGGGACAGGTCTTGAAGAGCAGTACTTC. As protein: CASSPSGTGLEEQYF. This chain joins TRBV5-4 and TRBJ2-7, with a weak D call TRBD2 (9 bases). The CDR3 extends over 15 amino acids. The germline gives CDR1 SGHNT, CDR2 YYREEE (reference sequence). Between the trimmed V and J ends, which lost 4 bases and 7 bases, there was a span of 21 bases.

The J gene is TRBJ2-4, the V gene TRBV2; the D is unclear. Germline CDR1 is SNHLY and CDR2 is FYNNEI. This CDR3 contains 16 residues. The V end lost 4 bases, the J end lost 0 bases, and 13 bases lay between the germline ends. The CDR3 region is CASSALPLIAKNIQYF. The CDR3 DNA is TGTGCCAGCAGTGCCCTCCCACTAATAGCCAAAAACATTCAGTACTTC.

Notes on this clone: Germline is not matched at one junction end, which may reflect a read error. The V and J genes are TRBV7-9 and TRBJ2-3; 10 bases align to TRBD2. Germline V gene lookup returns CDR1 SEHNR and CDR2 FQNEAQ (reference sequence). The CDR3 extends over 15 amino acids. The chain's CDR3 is CSSRLGLAEQNPQYF. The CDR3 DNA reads TGTTCCAGCAGGCTAGGACTAGCGGAGCAAAACCCGCAGTATTTT.

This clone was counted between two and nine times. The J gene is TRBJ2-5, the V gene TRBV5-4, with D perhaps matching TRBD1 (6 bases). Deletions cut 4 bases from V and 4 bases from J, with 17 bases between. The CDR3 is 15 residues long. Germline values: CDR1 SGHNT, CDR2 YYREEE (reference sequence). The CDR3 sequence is CASSPGPGESETQYF. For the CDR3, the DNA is TGTGCCAGCAGCCCCGGGCCAGGGGAGTCAGAGACCCAGTACTTC.

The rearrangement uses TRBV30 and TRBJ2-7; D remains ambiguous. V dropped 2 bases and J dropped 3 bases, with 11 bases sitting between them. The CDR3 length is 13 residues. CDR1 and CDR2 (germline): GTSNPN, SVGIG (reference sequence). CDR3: CAWSLKVVYEQYF. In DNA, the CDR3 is TGTGCCTGGAGTTTAAAAGTAGTCTACGAGCAGTACTTC.

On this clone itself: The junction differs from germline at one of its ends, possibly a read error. The DNA of the CDR3 is TGTGCCAGCAGCTTAGGGGGACTTGGACCAGACTTC. Its translation: CASSLGGLGPDF. The chain carries TRBV7-2 and TRBJ2-5; tentatively, D is TRBD2 (6 bases). CDR3 length: 12 amino acids. Germline assignment: CDR1 SGHTA and CDR2 FQGNSA.

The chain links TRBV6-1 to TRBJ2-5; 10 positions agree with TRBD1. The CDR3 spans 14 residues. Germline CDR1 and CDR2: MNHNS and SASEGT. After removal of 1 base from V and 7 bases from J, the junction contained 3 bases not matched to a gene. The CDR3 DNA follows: TGTGCCAGCAGTGAAGGACAGGGGGCGGTGACCCAGTACTTC. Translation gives CASSEGQGAVTQYF.

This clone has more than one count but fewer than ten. The CDR3 reads CASSPGVGDGYTF. The CDR3 DNA reads TGCGCCAGCAGCCCAGGGGTGGGGGATGGCTACACCTTC. This chain links TRBV5-1 with TRBJ1-2; D possibly corresponds to TRBD1 (6 bases). From germline, CDR1 is SGHRS and CDR2 YFSETQ. The V end lost 4 bases, the J end lost 6 bases, and 13 bases lay between the germline ends. The CDR3 has 13 amino acids.

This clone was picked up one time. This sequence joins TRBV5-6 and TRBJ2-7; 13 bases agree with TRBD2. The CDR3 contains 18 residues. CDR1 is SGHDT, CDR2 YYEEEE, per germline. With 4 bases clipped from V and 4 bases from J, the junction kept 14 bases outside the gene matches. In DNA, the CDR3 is TGTGCCAGCAGCGCGGTGGGACTAGCGGGGCCGCGGGGTTACGAGCAGTACTTC. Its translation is CASSAVGLAGPRGYEQYF.

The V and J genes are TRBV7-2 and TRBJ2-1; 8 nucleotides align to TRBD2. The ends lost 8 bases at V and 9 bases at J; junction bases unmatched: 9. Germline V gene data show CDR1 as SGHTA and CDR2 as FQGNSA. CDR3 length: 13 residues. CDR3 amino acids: CASGTRGGFEQFF. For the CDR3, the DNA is TGTGCCAGCGGAACCCGCGGGGGGTTTGAGCAGTTCTTC.

The CDR3 sequence: CASSSGQGLRTGELFF. CDR3 nucleotide sequence: TGCGCCAGCAGCTCGGGACAGGGGTTGCGGACCGGGGAGCTGTTTTTT. This chain links TRBV5-1 with TRBJ2-2; 10 bases align to TRBD1. This CDR3 has 16 amino acids. Germline CDR1 SGHRS, CDR2 YFSETQ. After removal of 3 bases from V and 5 bases from J, the junction contained 7 bases not matched to a gene.